This TCR beta chain came from a study of cytomegalovirus exposure and HLA in healthy donors. The CDR3 contains 15 residues. Per germline, CDR1 SGHAT and CDR2 FQNNGV. V was shortened by 3 bases and J by 4 bases, with 13 bases between the two germline ends. Study-wide points: Some TCR beta chains (over 150 of them) were listed as cytomegalovirus-associated. Confirmation was obtained in vitro that three CMV-associated chains are specific for CMV antigens. Previously analyzed data showed that most TCR beta V segments were productive at a frequency of about 87% or about 30%. Some public TCRs appeared in many individuals, while most sequences were rare.

This PCR relied on a set of 60 Vbeta primers and 13 Jbeta primers. Generated by immunoSEQ multiplex PCR, the TCRdb table keeps only in-frame clones and is missing some. The sample lists under 170,000 clones; around 74% were seen once. As for this clone: Its antigen remains unidentified.

The receptor comes from a man aged 45-60 years in good health and CMV-seropositive. The rearrangement joins TRBV11-2 to TRBJ2-1; a possible D gene is TRBD2 (6 bases). The sequenced sample was PBMCs. Written as DNA, the CDR3 is TGTGCCAGCAGCTTTGGGCCTAGCGAGTACAATGAGCAGTTCTTC. Translated, it gives CASSFGPSEYNEQFF.